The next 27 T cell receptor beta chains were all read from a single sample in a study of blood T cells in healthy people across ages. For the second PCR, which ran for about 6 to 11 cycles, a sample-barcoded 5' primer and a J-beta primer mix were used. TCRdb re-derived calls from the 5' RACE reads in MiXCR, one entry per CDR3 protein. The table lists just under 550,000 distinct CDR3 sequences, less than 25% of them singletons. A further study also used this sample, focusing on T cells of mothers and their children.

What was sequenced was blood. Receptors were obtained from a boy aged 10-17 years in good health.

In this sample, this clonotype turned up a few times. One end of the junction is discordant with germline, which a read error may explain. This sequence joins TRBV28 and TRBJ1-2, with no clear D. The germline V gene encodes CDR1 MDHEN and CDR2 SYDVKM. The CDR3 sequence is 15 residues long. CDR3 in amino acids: CAGSFELRWDYGYTF. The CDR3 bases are TGTGCCGGCAGTTTCGAGTTGCGGTGGGACTATGGCTACACCTTC.

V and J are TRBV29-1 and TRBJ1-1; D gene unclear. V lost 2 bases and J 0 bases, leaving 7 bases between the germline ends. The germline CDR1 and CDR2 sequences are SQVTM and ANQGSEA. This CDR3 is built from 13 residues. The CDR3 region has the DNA TGCAGCGTTGAAAGACGGCTGAACACTGAAGCTTTCTTT. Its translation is CSVERRLNTEAFF.

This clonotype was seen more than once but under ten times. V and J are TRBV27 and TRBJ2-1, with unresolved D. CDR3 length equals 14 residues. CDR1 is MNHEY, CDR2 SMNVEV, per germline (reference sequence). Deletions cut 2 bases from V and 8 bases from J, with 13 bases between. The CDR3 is CASSLGVGVHEQFF. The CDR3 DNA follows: TGTGCCAGCAGTTTAGGGGTTGGGGTCCATGAGCAGTTCTTC.

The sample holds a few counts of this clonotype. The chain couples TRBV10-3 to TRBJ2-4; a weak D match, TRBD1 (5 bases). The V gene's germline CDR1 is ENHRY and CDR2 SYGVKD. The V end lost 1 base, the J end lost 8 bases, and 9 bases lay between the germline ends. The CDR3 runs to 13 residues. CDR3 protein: CAISEWGYHIQYF. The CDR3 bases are TGTGCCATCAGTGAGTGGGGCTACCACATTCAGTACTTC.

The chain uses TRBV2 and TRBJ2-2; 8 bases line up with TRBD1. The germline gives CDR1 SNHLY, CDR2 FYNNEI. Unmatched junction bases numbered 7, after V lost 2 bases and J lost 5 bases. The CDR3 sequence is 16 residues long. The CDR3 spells CASSEWTGLGTGELFF. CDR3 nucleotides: TGTGCCAGCAGTGAATGGACAGGGTTAGGAACCGGGGAGCTGTTTTTT.

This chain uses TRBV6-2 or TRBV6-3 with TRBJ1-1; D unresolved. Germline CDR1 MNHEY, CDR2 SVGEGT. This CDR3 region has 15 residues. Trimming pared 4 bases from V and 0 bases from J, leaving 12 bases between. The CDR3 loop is CASSWGTAMNTEAFF. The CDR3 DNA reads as TGTGCCAGCAGTTGGGGAACAGCTATGAACACTGAAGCTTTCTTT.

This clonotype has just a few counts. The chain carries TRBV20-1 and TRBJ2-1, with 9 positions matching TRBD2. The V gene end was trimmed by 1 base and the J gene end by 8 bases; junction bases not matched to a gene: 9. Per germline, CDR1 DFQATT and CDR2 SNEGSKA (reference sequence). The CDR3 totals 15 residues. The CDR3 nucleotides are TGCAGTGCTAGAGCTGCCGGGACTAGCCCCGATGAGCAGTTCTTC. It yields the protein CSARAAGTSPDEQFF.

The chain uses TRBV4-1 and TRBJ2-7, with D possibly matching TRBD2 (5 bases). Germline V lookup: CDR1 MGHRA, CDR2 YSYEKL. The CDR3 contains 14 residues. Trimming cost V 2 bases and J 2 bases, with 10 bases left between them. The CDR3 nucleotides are TGCGCCAGCAGCCAATCAGAGGGAGCCTACGAGCAGTACTTC. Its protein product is CASSQSEGAYEQYF.

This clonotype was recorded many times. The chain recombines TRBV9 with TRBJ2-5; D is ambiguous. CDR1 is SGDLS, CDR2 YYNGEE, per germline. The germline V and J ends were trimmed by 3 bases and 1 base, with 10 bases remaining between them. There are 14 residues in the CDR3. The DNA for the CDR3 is TGTGCCAGCAGCGCTTCGGCCGTCCAAGAGACCCAGTACTTC. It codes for CASSASAVQETQYF.

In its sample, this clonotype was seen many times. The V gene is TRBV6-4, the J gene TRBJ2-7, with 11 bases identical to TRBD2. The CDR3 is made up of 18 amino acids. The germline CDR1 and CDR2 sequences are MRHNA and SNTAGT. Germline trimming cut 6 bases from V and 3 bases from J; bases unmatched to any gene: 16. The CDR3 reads CASRAKSPGLAVYYEQYF. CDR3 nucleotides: TGTGCCAGCAGAGCCAAAAGTCCGGGACTAGCGGTTTACTACGAGCAGTACTTC.

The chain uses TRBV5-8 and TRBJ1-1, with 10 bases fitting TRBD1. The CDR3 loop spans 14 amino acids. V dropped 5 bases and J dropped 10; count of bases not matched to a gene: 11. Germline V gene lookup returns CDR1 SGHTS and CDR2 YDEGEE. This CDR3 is CASSHGQGVQGAFF. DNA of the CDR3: TGTGCCAGCAGTCATGGACAGGGGGTACAAGGAGCTTTCTTT.

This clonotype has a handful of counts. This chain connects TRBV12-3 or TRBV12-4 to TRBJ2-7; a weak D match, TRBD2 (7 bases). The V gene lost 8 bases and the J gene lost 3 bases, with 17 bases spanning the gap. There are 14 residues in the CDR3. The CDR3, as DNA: TGTGCCAGCGGCCCCCAGGGGAGGGACTACGAGCAGTACTTC. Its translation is CASGPQGRDYEQYF.

The CDR3 is CASSLEAGDLLNYGYTF. The CDR3 coding sequence is TGCGCCAGCAGCTTGGAGGCAGGGGACCTCCTCAACTATGGCTACACCTTC. The genes are TRBV5-1 and TRBJ1-2; maybe TRBD1 (6 bases). Trimming removed 0 bases from V and 2 bases from J, with 17 bases in between. CDR1 is SGHRS and CDR2 is YFSETQ in the germline V gene. The CDR3 loop spans 17 amino acids.

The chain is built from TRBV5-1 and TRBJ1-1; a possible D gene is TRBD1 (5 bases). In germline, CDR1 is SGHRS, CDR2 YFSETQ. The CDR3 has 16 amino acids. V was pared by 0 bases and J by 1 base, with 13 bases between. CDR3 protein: CASSLVSGTSNTEAFF. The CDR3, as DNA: TGCGCCAGCAGCTTGGTCTCCGGGACTTCGAACACTGAAGCTTTCTTT.

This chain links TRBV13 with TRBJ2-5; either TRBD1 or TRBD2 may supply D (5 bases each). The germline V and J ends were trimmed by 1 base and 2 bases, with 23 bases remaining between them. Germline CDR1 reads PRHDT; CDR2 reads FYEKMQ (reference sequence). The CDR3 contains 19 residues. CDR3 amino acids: CASSLEGFLGSEKQETQYF. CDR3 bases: TGTGCCAGCAGCTTAGAGGGGTTTTTAGGGAGCGAGAAACAAGAGACCCAGTACTTC.

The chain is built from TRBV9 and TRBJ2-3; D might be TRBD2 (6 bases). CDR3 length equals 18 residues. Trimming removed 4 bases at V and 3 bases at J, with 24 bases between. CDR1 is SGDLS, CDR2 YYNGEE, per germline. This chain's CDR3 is CASSPGLLRASSTDTQYF. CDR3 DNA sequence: TGTGCCAGCAGCCCGGGACTGTTAAGAGCTTCTAGTACAGATACGCAGTATTTT. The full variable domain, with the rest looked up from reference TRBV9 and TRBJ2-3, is DSGVTQTPKHLITATGQRVTLRCSPRSGDLSVYWYQQSLDQGLQFLIQYYNGEERAKGNILERFSAQQFPDLHSELNLSSLELGDSALYFCASSPGLLRASSTDTQYFGPGTRLTVL.

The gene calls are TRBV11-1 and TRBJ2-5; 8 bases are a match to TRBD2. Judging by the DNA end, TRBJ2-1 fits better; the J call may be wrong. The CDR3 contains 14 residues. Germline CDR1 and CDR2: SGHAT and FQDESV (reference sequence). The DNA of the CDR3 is TGTGCCAGCAGCTTAAGCGGGAGTAACACAGAGCAGTTCTTC. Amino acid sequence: CASSLSGSNTEQFF.

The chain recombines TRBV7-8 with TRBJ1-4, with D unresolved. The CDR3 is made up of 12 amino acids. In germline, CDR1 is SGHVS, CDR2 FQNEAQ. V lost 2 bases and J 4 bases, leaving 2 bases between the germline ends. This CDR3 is CASSLLNEKLFF. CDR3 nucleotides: TGTGCCAGCAGCTTACTTAATGAAAAACTGTTTTTT. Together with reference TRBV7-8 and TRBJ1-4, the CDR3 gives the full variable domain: GAGVSQSPRYKVAKRGQDVALRCDPISGHVSLFWYQQALGQGPEFLTYFQNEAQLDKSGLPSDRFFAERPEGSVSTLKIQRTQQEDSAVYLCASSLLNEKLFFGSGTQLSVL.

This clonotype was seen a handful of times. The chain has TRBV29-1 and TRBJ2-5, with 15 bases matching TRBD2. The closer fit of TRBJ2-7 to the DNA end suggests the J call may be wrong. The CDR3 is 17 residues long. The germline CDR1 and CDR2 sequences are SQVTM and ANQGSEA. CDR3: CSVVSGLAGGETYEQYF. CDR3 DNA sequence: TGCAGCGTTGTATCTGGACTAGCGGGAGGGGAGACCTACGAGCAGTACTTC.

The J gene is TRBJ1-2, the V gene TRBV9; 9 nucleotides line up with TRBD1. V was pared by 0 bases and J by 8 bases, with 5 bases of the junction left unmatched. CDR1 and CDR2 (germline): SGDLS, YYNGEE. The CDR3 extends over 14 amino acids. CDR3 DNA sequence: TGTGCCAGCAGCGTAGCACAGGGGGCGCCCGGCTACACCTTC. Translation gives CASSVAQGAPGYTF.

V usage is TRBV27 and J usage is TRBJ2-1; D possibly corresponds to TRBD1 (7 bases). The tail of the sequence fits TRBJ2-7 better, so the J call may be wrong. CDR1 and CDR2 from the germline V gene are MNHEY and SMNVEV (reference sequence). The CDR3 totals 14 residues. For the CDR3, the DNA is TGTGCCAGCAGTCGCGGGACAGAGCTCTTCGAGCAGTACTTC. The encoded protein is CASSRGTELFEQYF.

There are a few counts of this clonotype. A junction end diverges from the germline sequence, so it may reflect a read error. DNA of the CDR3: TGCGCCTGCAGCTTGGCCGCAGGAGGCTCAGATACGCAGTATTTT. It yields the protein CACSLAAGGSDTQYF. The chain joins TRBV5-1 to TRBJ2-3, with D perhaps matching TRBD2 (5 bases). Germline loops: CDR1 SGHRS, CDR2 YFSETQ. The CDR3 covers 15 residues.

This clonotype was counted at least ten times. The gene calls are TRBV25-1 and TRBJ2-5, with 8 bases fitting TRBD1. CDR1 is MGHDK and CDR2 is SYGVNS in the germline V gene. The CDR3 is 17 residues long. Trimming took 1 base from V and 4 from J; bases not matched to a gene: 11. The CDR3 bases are TGTGCCAGCAGTGAATTATCAGGGGGCTCTTGGCGAGAGACCCAGTACTTC. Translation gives CASSELSGGSWRETQYF. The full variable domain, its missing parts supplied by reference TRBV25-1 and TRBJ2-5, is EADIYQTPRYLVIGTGKKITLECSQTMGHDKMYWYQQDPGMELHLIHYSYGVNSTEKGDLSSESTVSRIRTEHFPLTLESARPSHTSQYLCASSELSGGSWRETQYFGPGTRLLVL.

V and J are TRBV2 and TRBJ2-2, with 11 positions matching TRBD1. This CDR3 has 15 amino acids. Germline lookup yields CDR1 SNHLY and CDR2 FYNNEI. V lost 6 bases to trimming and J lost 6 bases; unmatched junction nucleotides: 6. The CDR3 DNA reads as TGTGCCAGCAGACGGGGGACAGGGGGGGCCGGGGAGCTGTTTTTT. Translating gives CASRRGTGGAGELFF.

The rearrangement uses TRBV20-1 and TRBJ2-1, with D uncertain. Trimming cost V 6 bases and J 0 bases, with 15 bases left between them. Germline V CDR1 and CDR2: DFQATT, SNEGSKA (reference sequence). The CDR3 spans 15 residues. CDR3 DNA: TGCAGTGCCCCCCGGACCGACCCCTCCTACAATGAGCAGTTCTTC. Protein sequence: CSAPRTDPSYNEQFF.

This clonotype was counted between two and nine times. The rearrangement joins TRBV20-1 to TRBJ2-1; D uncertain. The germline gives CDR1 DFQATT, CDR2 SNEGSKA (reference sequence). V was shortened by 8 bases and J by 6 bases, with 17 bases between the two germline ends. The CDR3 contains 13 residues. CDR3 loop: CSRMAAASNEQFF. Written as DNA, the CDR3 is TGCAGTCGTATGGCGGCAGCCTCCAATGAGCAGTTCTTC.

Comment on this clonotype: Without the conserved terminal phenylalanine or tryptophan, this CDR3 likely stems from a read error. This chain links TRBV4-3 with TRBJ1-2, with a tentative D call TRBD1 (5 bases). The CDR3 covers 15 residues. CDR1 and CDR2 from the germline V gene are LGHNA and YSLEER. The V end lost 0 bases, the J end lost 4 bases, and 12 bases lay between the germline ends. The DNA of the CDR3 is TGCGCCAGCAGCCAAGATTCCCGGGACGGCTATGGCTACACCCTC. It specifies CASSQDSRDGYGYTL.